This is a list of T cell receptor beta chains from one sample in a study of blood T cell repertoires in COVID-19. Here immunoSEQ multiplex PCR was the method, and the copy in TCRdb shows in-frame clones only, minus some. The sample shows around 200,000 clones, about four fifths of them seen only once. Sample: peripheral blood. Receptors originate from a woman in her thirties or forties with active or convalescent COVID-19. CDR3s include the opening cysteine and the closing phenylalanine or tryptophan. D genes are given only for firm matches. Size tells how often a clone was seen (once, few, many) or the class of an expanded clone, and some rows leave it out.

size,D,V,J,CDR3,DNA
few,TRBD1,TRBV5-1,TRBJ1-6,CASSDGQGRYSPLHF,TGCGCCAGCAGCGACGGACAGGGGAGGTATTCACCCCTCCACTTT
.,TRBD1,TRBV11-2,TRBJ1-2,CASSLAGDIGQGAGGYTF,TGTGCCAGCAGCTTAGCCGGTGACATCGGACAGGGCGCGGGGGGCTACACCTTC
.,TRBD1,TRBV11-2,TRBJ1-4,CASSRQGSGEKLFF,TGTGCCAGCAGCCGACAGGGGTCGGGTGAAAAACTGTTTTTT
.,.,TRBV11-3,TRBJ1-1,CASSSSQATNTEAFF,TGTGCCAGCAGCAGCTCACAGGCGACGAACACTGAAGCTTTCTTT
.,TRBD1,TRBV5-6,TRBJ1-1,CASSSDRGRFTEAFF,TGTGCCAGCAGTTCGGACAGGGGGCGGTTCACTGAAGCTTTCTTT
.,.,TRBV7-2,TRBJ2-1,CASSLDSGYNEQFF,TGTGCCAGCAGCTTAGATTCGGGGTACAATGAGCAGTTCTTC
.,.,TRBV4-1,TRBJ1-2,CASRRGANYGYTF,TGCGCCAGCCGGCGGGGAGCTAACTATGGCTACACCTTC
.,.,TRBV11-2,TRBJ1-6,CASSLGQGPENSPLHF,TGTGCCAGCAGCTTAGGCCAGGGCCCCGAAAATTCACCCCTCCACTTT
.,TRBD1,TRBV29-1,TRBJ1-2,CSVEADRPRLDGYTF,TGCAGCGTTGAGGCGGACAGGCCGCGCCTCGATGGCTACACCTTC
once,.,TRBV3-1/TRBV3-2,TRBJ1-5,CASSQDWGEGQPQHF,TGTGCCAGCAGCCAAGACTGGGGGGAAGGTCAGCCCCAGCATTTT
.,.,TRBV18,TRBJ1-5,CASSPLQGRQPQHF,TGTGCCAGCTCACCGCTTCAGGGGCGTCAGCCCCAGCATTTT
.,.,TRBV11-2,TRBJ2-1,CASSVRVYNEQFF,TGTGCCAGCAGTGTACGGGTCTACAATGAGCAGTTCTTC
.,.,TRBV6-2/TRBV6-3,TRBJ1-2,CASSPDSLYGYTF,TGTGCCAGCAGCCCGGACAGCCTATATGGCTACACCTTC
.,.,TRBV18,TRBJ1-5,CASSSREDKPQHF,TGTGCCAGCTCCTCGCGGGAAGATAAGCCCCAGCATTTT
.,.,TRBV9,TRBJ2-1,CASSHGGPSYNEQFF,TGTGCCAGCAGCCACGGGGGGCCCTCCTACAATGAGCAGTTCTTC
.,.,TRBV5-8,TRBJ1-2,CASSLGLGRGYTF,TGTGCCAGCAGCTTGGGACTAGGGCGTGGCTACACCTTC
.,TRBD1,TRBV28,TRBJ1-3,CASQPTGGRNTIYF,TGTGCCTCGCAACCAACAGGGGGGAGAAACACCATATATTTT
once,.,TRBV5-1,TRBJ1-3,CASTPETQGGNTIYF,TGCGCCAGCACCCCGGAGACCCAGGGAGGAAACACCATATATTTT
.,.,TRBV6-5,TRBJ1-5,CASRQDLNQPQHF,TGTGCCAGCAGACAGGACCTCAATCAGCCCCAGCATTTT
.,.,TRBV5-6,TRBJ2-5,CASSLTRGGETQYF,TGTGCCAGCAGCTTGACGAGGGGGGGAGAGACCCAGTACTTC
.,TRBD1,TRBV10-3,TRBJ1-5,CAISATTTGIFGNQPQHF,TGTGCCATCAGTGCGACGACGACAGGGATTTTCGGCAATCAGCCCCAGCATTTT
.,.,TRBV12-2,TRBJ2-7,CASRRDRPYEQYF,TGTGCAAGTCGAAGGGACAGACCCTACGAGCAGTACTTC
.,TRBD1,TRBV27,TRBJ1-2,CASRHRDRAYGYTF,TGTGCCAGCAGACACCGGGACAGGGCCTATGGCTACACCTTC
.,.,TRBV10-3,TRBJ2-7,CAIGAMYEQYF,TGTGCCATCGGGGCTATGTACGAGCAGTACTTC
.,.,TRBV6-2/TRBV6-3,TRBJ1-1,CASSYRVGNTEAFF,TGTGCCAGCAGTTACAGAGTCGGGAACACTGAAGCTTTCTTT
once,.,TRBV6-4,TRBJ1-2,CASSPSPGNGYTF,TGTGCCAGCAGTCCGTCCCCAGGGAATGGCTACACCTTC